This entry describes one TCR beta chain. RNA transcripts yielded amplified TCR beta CDR3 regions. In the first-round RT-PCR of the TCR CDR3, the HTBI primer set was used. TCRdb independently ran MiXCR on the multiplex PCR reads; one entry per CDR3 protein. The data contain 300,000 to 500,000 distinct CDR3 sequences, more than 13% of them singletons. This specimen comes from a study of T cells in Graves' hyperthyroidism and ophthalmopathy. Study details: Staff took peripheral blood when the initial diagnosis was made, before any treatment began.

The V end was cut by 0 bases, the J end by 1 base, with 12 bases between. Germline V gene lookup returns CDR1 LNHNV and CDR2 YYDKDF (reference sequence). The CDR3 consists of 16 residues. This chain links TRBV15 with TRBJ2-5; D is unresolved. The sequence was obtained from a woman between 25 and 40 years old with Graves' hyperthyroidism. The sample was blood. CDR3 nucleotide sequence: TGTGCCACCAGCAGAGATGGTGGAGTAGCCCAAGAGACCCAGTACTTC. Translating gives CATSRDGGVAQETQYF.